These 30 T cell receptor beta chains originate from one sample sequenced in a study of OX40 agonist ivuxolimab in advanced cancers. The assay was immunoSEQ multiplex PCR, and TCRdb's table has in-frame clones only and misses some. The sample contains about 55,000 clones, around nine tenths of which appear only once. Sequenced material: CD4+ or CD8+ T cells sorted from blood, taken in a trial of the OX40 agonist ivuxolimab. These TCRs come from an adult with an advanced solid tumor such as melanoma, head and neck, liver or kidney cancer.

This clone was observed a few times. The chain employs TRBV15 and TRBJ2-5; 7 nucleotides line up with TRBD2. V lost 1 base to trimming and J lost 2 bases; unmatched junction nucleotides: 4. The CDR3 covers 15 residues. The germline CDR1 and CDR2 sequences are LNHNV and YYDKDF (reference sequence). CDR3 coding DNA: TGTGCCACCAGCAGAGTGGCTAGCGGTCAAGAGACCCAGTACTTC. It specifies CATSRVASGQETQYF.

The chain joins TRBV30 to TRBJ1-1; D call uncertain. The V end lost 2 bases, the J end lost 5 bases, and 12 bases lay between the germline ends. Germline CDR1 is GTSNPN and CDR2 is SVGIG (reference sequence). This CDR3 comprises 13 residues. The CDR3 DNA sequence: TGTGCCTGGAGTCTGGCGGGTGGAACTGAAGCTTTCTTT. Encoded protein: CAWSLAGGTEAFF.

The gene calls are TRBV30 and TRBJ2-3, with D tentatively TRBD2 (6 bases). CDR1 is GTSNPN, CDR2 SVGIG, per germline (reference sequence). V lost 0 bases and J lost 2, with 9 bases in between. There are 14 residues in the CDR3. This CDR3 is CAWSVGGATDTQYF. The CDR3 DNA is TGTGCCTGGAGTGTGGGGGGAGCCACAGATACGCAGTATTTT.

The chain carries TRBV6-5 and TRBJ2-5; 8 bases map to TRBD2. The end of the DNA aligns better with TRBJ2-7, so the J call may be wrong. Germline CDR1 MNHEY, CDR2 SVGAGI. The CDR3 totals 13 residues. For the CDR3, the DNA is TGTGCCAGCAGACAGACAAGCGGGAGCGAGCAGTACTTC. It translates to CASRQTSGSEQYF.

This clone has a single count. The rearrangement links TRBV12-5 to TRBJ2-7; tentatively, D is TRBD1 (6 bases). There are 14 residues in the CDR3. Germline values: CDR1 LGHNT, CDR2 FRNRAP. Trimming cost V 1 base and J 5 bases, with 12 bases left between them. CDR3 residues: CASGLEQGIHEQYF. CDR3 bases: TGTGCTAGTGGTTTGGAACAGGGTATCCACGAGCAGTACTTC.

The rearrangement joins TRBV19 to TRBJ2-7; 7 positions match TRBD2. The V segment lost 1 base and the J segment 5 bases; nucleotides outside the gene matches: 5. Germline CDR1 is LNHDA and CDR2 is SQIVND (reference sequence). This CDR3 is built from 14 residues. CDR3 in amino acids: CASSIGGRGHEQYF. The CDR3, as DNA: TGTGCCAGTAGTATAGGCGGGAGAGGGCACGAGCAGTACTTC.

The V and J genes are TRBV5-1 and TRBJ1-2; TRBD1 matches at 10 bases. Trimming removed 4 bases from V and 6 bases from J; junction bases left unmatched: 6. Germline V gene data show CDR1 as SGHRS and CDR2 as YFSETQ. CDR3 size: 14 residues. The CDR3 coding sequence is TGCGCCAGCAGCCCTTTGACAGGGGGCAATGGCTACACCTTC. Protein: CASSPLTGGNGYTF.

The chain couples TRBV7-3 to TRBJ2-2; 8 bases fit TRBD2. Germline V gene lookup returns CDR1 SGHTA and CDR2 FQGTGA. This CDR3 has 15 residues. With 1 base clipped from V and 5 bases from J, the junction kept 3 bases outside the gene matches. For the CDR3, the DNA is TGTGCCAGCAGCTTAATGGGACTAGGGACCGGGGAGCTGTTTTTT. This codes for CASSLMGLGTGELFF. The full variable domain, completed using reference TRBV7-3 and TRBJ2-2, is GAGVSQTPSNKVTEKGKYVELRCDPISGHTALYWYRQSLGQGPEFLIYFQGTGAADDSGLPNDRFFAVRPEGSVSTLKIQRTERGDSAVYLCASSLMGLGTGELFFGEGSRLTVL.

The gene calls are TRBV11-2 and TRBJ2-2; perhaps TRBD2 as D (6 bases). CDR1 and CDR2 (germline): SGHAT, FQNNGV. The CDR3 is made up of 15 amino acids. V lost 5 bases, J lost 2 bases, and 12 bases lay in between. The DNA of the CDR3 is TGTGCCAGCAGCATTAGCGGAAAAAACACCGGGGAGCTGTTTTTT. Residues: CASSISGKNTGELFF.

This clone was counted a few times. The genes are TRBV2 and TRBJ1-1; D possibly corresponds to TRBD1 (5 bases). CDR3 length: 14 residues. Germline V gives CDR1 SNHLY, CDR2 FYNNEI. V lost 7 bases to trimming and J lost 0 bases, with 12 bases between them. The CDR3 loop reads CASTGRGMNTEAFF. The CDR3 coding sequence is TGTGCCAGCACAGGGCGGGGTATGAACACTGAAGCTTTCTTT.

The rearrangement links TRBV18 to TRBJ2-7; D possibly corresponds to TRBD2 (6 bases). Germline V gene sequence: CDR1 KGHSH, CDR2 LQKENI. Trimming shortened V by 3 bases and J by 2 bases, and 11 bases separated the two germline ends. This CDR3 has 14 amino acids. The CDR3: CASSPVERAYEQYF. For the CDR3, the DNA is TGTGCCAGCTCACCCGTGGAGCGGGCCTACGAGCAGTACTTC.

This clone is a singleton in its sample. The V and J genes are TRBV7-6 and TRBJ2-2; no definite D call. The CDR3 extends over 17 amino acids. V gave up 7 bases and J gave up 5 bases, with 23 bases separating them. Germline CDR1 and CDR2: SGHVS and FNYEAQ. CDR3 residues: CASTPSTVNRRTGELFF. For the CDR3, the DNA is TGTGCCAGCACCCCTTCGACGGTTAACCGGCGTACCGGGGAGCTGTTTTTT.

The gene calls are TRBV5-6 and TRBJ2-5; 9 bases align to TRBD2. CDR3 size: 16 residues. Germline V lookup: CDR1 SGHDT, CDR2 YYEEEE. J was trimmed by 0 bases and V by 0 bases; bases with no gene match: 3. The CDR3: CASSLVVAGDQETQYF. CDR3 in DNA: TGTGCCAGCAGCTTGGTGGTAGCGGGAGACCAAGAGACCCAGTACTTC.

The J gene is TRBJ2-2, the V gene TRBV5-6; D is uncertain. V was clipped by 4 bases and J by 0 bases, with 7 bases between them. Germline V gene sequence: CDR1 SGHDT, CDR2 YYEEEE. This CDR3 is 14 amino acids long. This CDR3 is CASSHVANTGELFF. As DNA, the CDR3 is TGTGCCAGCAGCCATGTAGCGAACACCGGGGAGCTGTTTTTT.

This chain uses TRBV18 with TRBJ2-3; TRBD2 matches 9 bases. Germline CDR1 and CDR2: KGHSH and LQKENI. The CDR3 has 17 amino acids. The J segment lost 6 bases and the V segment lost 2 bases, leaving 12 bases of the junction unmatched. CDR3 loop: CASSPDGSGSKRDTQYF. The CDR3 coding sequence is TGTGCCAGCTCACCAGATGGTAGCGGGAGTAAACGTGATACGCAGTATTTT.

The chain combines TRBV28 with TRBJ2-3, with D perhaps matching TRBD2 (5 bases). The CDR3 runs 13 residues. CDR1 is MDHEN and CDR2 is SYDVKM in the germline V gene. Trimming pared 9 bases from V and 4 bases from J, leaving 14 bases between. CDR3 bases: TGTGCCAGTTACGAGGGAAGTGCAGATACGCAGTATTTT. Its protein product is CASYEGSADTQYF.

Of note for this clone: This same CDR3 is encoded by further DNA sequences in the sample. The chain joins TRBV5-1 to TRBJ2-1; D may correspond to TRBD1 or TRBD2 (6 bases each). CDR3 length: 15 amino acids. Trimming cost V 2 bases and J 9 bases, with 18 bases left between them. Germline V gene sequence: CDR1 SGHRS, CDR2 YFSETQ. This CDR3 is CASSLTTGRLREQFF. Here the CDR3 DNA reads TGCGCCAGCAGCTTAACCACAGGGAGGTTACGTGAGCAGTTCTTC. Full variable domain (outside the CDR3, taken from reference TRBV5-1 and TRBJ2-1): KAGVTQTPRYLIKTRGQQVTLSCSPISGHRSVSWYQQTPGQGLQFLFEYFSETQRNKGNFPGRFSGRQFSNSRSEMNVSTLELGDSALYLCASSLTTGRLREQFFGPGTRLTVL.

This clone was detected once. The chain has TRBV5-4 and TRBJ2-1, with TRBD2 identical over 11 bases. J was trimmed by 7 bases and V by 3 bases; bases with no gene match: 9. Germline CDR1 SGHNT, CDR2 YYREEE (reference sequence). This CDR3 spans 16 amino acids. This CDR3 reads CASSWGTSGRPNEQFF. The CDR3 DNA reads TGTGCCAGCAGCTGGGGAACTAGCGGGAGACCTAATGAGCAGTTCTTC.

The rearrangement joins TRBV30 to TRBJ1-2; D remains ambiguous. CDR3 length: 15 amino acids. Germline V gives CDR1 GTSNPN, CDR2 SVGIG (reference sequence). V was shortened by 2 bases and J by 4 bases, with 17 bases between the two germline ends. The CDR3 spells CAWSRLSQSSYGYTF. Written as DNA, the CDR3 is TGTGCCTGGAGTAGGCTGAGTCAAAGTTCCTATGGCTACACCTTC.

CDR3 in amino acids: CASSLLADHTDTQYF. In nucleotides, the CDR3 is TGTGCCAGCAGTTTACTAGCGGACCACACAGATACGCAGTATTTT. This chain connects TRBV28 to TRBJ2-3, with TRBD2 matching 7 bases. The CDR3 is 15 amino acids. V was clipped by 2 bases and J by 2 bases; unmatched bases: 4. CDR1 and CDR2 (germline): MDHEN, SYDVKM.

In DNA, the CDR3 is TGTGCCAGCAGCACCGGGACTTTCAATGAGCAGTTCTTC. Translating it yields CASSTGTFNEQFF. This rearrangement joins TRBV7-2 to TRBJ2-1; a weak D match, TRBD2 (6 bases). V gave up 5 bases and J gave up 6 bases, with 11 bases separating them. The length of the CDR3 is 13 residues. The germline V gene encodes CDR1 SGHTA and CDR2 FQGNSA.

This clone was found once. The rearrangement links TRBV4-1 to TRBJ1-2; no clear D gene. The CDR3 runs to 14 residues. V was clipped by 1 base and J by 2 bases, with 8 bases between them. In germline, CDR1 is MGHRA, CDR2 YSYEKL. The CDR3 region is CASSQVGGNYGYTF. In nucleotides, the CDR3 is TGCGCCAGCAGCCAAGTGGGCGGGAACTATGGCTACACCTTC.

J is TRBJ1-3 and V is TRBV28; D is unresolved. This CDR3 is 15 amino acids long. V was trimmed by 4 bases and J by 4 bases, leaving 14 bases between them. The germline V gene encodes CDR1 MDHEN and CDR2 SYDVKM. The CDR3 sequence is CASSSIGYSGNTIYF. Here the CDR3 DNA reads TGTGCCAGCAGTTCCATTGGGTATTCGGGAAACACCATATATTTT.

The rearrangement links TRBV30 to TRBJ1-3, with D possibly being TRBD1 (5 bases). The CDR3 is 14 residues long. Germline CDR1 GTSNPN, CDR2 SVGIG (reference sequence). V shed 3 bases and J shed 5 bases, with 14 bases lying between them. In DNA, the CDR3 is TGTGCCTGGAGGACGTTGGGGGAGCGAAACACCATATATTTT. Protein sequence: CAWRTLGERNTIYF. Full variable domain (remainder filled in from reference TRBV30 and TRBJ1-3): SQTIHQWPATLVQPVGSPLSLECTVEGTSNPNLYWYRQAAGRGLQLLFYSVGIGQISSEVPQNLSASRPQDRQFILSSKKLLLSDSGFYLCAWRTLGERNTIYFGEGSWLTVV.

The V call is TRBV29-1, the J call TRBJ2-5; 12 nucleotides line up with TRBD2. The V segment lost 7 bases and the J segment 4 bases; nucleotides outside the gene matches: 7. The length of the CDR3 is 14 residues. Germline CDR1 reads SQVTM; CDR2 reads ANQGSEA. CDR3 coding DNA: TGCAGCGGTCTAGCGGGAGGGCCGGGAGAGACCCAGTACTTC. This codes for CSGLAGGPGETQYF.

The V and J genes are TRBV29-1 and TRBJ1-4; 8 positions agree with TRBD1. V was pared by 7 bases and J by 5 bases, with 6 bases of the junction left unmatched. The germline V gene encodes CDR1 SQVTM and CDR2 ANQGSEA. The CDR3 extends over 13 amino acids. The DNA for the CDR3 is TGCAGCGCAGGGACAGGCTCAAATGAAAAACTGTTTTTT. The encoded protein is CSAGTGSNEKLFF.

The chain links TRBV2 to TRBJ1-5; TRBD1 is a possible D gene (6 bases). The CDR3 extends over 14 amino acids. V lost 6 bases and J lost 3, with 12 bases in between. Germline V lookup: CDR1 SNHLY, CDR2 FYNNEI. CDR3 sequence (DNA): TGTGCCAGCAGACCCTGGACAGTCAATCAGCCCCAGCATTTT. Translating gives CASRPWTVNQPQHF.

This chain joins TRBV2 and TRBJ2-3; D might be TRBD1 or TRBD2, each matching 5 bases. V gave up 5 bases and J gave up 0 bases, with 12 bases separating them. The CDR3 loop spans 15 amino acids. From germline, CDR1 is SNHLY and CDR2 FYNNEI. The CDR3 loop is CASSSGTRSTDTQYF. CDR3 nucleotides: TGTGCCAGCAGTTCCGGGACCCGAAGCACAGATACGCAGTATTTT.

In its sample, this clone was seen once. The CDR3 loop reads CASSRQGNTNTEAFF. DNA of the CDR3: TGTGCCAGTAGTAGGCAAGGGAACACCAACACTGAAGCTTTCTTT. V gene TRBV19 combines with J gene TRBJ1-1; D remains ambiguous. The germline gives CDR1 LNHDA, CDR2 SQIVND (reference sequence). The V end lost 4 bases, the J end lost 2 bases, and 14 bases lay between the germline ends. This CDR3 spans 15 amino acids.

V and J are TRBV4-2 and TRBJ2-5; TRBD2 is a possible D gene (5 bases). The assigned J gene may be wrong: the sequence end matches TRBJ2-7 better. The germline V gene has CDR1 LGHNA and CDR2 YNFKEQ. CDR3 length: 16 amino acids. The CDR3 loop is CASSQESGSRAYEQYF. The CDR3 nucleotides read TGTGCCAGCAGCCAAGAGAGTGGGAGCCGGGCCTACGAGCAGTACTTC.